These 14 T cell receptor beta chains were sequenced from one sample in a study of control samples from healthy donors and cancer patients. Sequencing used immunoSEQ multiplex PCR; TCRdb keeps in-frame clones, though not all of them. The top ten clones hold around 6.1% of a sample with about 150,000 clones, about 94% of them seen once. Sequences were obtained from blood. The receptors stem from a man aged 35 to 55 in good health.

V and J are TRBV6-6 and TRBJ1-2; a weak D match, TRBD1 (5 bases). Trimming removed 11 bases at V and 4 bases at J, with 23 bases between. CDR3 length: 15 amino acids. The V gene's germline CDR1 is MNHNY and CDR2 SVGAGI (reference sequence). The CDR3 coding sequence is TGTGCCGCAACGGGATCGGGGCGGGCGGGCTATGGCTACACCTTC. The encoded protein is CAATGSGRAGYGYTF.

The V gene is TRBV5-6, the J gene TRBJ1-2; 7 positions agree with TRBD1. The CDR3 runs 13 residues. Trimming at V came to 2 bases and at J to 7 bases, leaving 5 bases not matched to a gene. The germline gives CDR1 SGHDT, CDR2 YYEEEE. The CDR3 region is CASSLGGGTGYTF. The CDR3 DNA sequence: TGTGCCAGCAGCTTAGGAGGGGGCACTGGCTACACCTTC.

The chain combines TRBV5-6 with TRBJ2-1, with a tentative D call TRBD2 (5 bases). V lost 1 base, J lost 5 bases, and 7 bases lay in between. CDR3 length: 13 residues. Germline-derived CDR1 and CDR2 are SGHDT and YYEEEE. DNA for the CDR3: TGTGCCAGCAGCTTGTGGGGAGACAATGAGCAGTTCTTC. It codes for CASSLWGDNEQFF.

This clone was counted a single time. This sequence joins TRBV7-2 and TRBJ1-2; no clear D gene. Trimming cost V 2 bases and J 3 bases, with 10 bases left between them. CDR1 is SGHTA, CDR2 FQGNSA, per germline. CDR3 size: 14 residues. The CDR3 reads CASSLSSTYYGYTF. The CDR3 region has the DNA TGTGCCAGCAGCTTATCATCCACCTACTATGGCTACACCTTC.

The chain recombines TRBV5-1 with TRBJ1-1; 7 bases are a match to TRBD1. This CDR3 has 14 amino acids. Germline V gives CDR1 SGHRS, CDR2 YFSETQ. The trim removed 1 base at V and 1 base at J, leaving 1 base unmatched. The CDR3 here is CASSLNRGNTEAFF. The DNA of the CDR3 is TGCGCCAGCAGCTTGAACAGGGGGAACACTGAAGCTTTCTTT.

The chain carries TRBV29-1 and TRBJ2-7; D uncertain. Trimming shortened V by 4 bases and J by 6 bases, and 7 bases separated the two germline ends. Germline V gene data show CDR1 as SQVTM and CDR2 as ANQGSEA. The CDR3 totals 10 residues. CDR3 nucleotides: TGCAGCGTTGTAGTTGCCGAGCAGTACTTC. It encodes CSVVVAEQYF.

The V gene is TRBV6-5, the J gene TRBJ1-1; unclear D gene. The CDR3 spans 13 residues. Trimming removed 4 bases at V and 5 bases at J, with 11 bases between. Germline values: CDR1 MNHEY, CDR2 SVGAGI. For the CDR3, the DNA is TGTGCCAGCAGTTTCGACGGTAGAACTGAAGCTTTCTTT. It specifies CASSFDGRTEAFF.

The V and J genes are TRBV29-1 and TRBJ2-7; tentatively, D is TRBD2 (6 bases). The CDR3 spans 14 residues. The germline V gene has CDR1 SQVTM and CDR2 ANQGSEA. With 2 bases removed from V and 3 bases from J, the gap between germline ends came to 14 bases. CDR3 sequence: CSVEWDSAGYEQYF. The CDR3 region has the DNA TGCAGCGTTGAATGGGACTCGGCGGGCTACGAGCAGTACTTC.

This clone was counted once. The chain uses TRBV14 and TRBJ1-2, with D uncertain. V dropped 1 base and J dropped 8 bases, with 11 bases sitting between them. Germline assignment: CDR1 SGHDN and CDR2 FVKESK. The CDR3 sequence is 13 residues long. This CDR3 is CASSQVASGGYTF. The CDR3 DNA is TGTGCCAGCAGCCAAGTCGCCTCTGGGGGCTACACCTTC. Looking up the rest from reference TRBV14 and TRBJ1-2 gives the full variable domain: EAGVTQFPSHSVIEKGQTVTLRCDPISGHDNLYWYRRVMGKEIKFLLHFVKESKQDESGMPNNRFLAERTGGTYSTLKVQPAELEDSGVYFCASSQVASGGYTFGSGTRLTVV.

V usage is TRBV27 and J usage is TRBJ1-1, with 7 bases aligning to TRBD1. Trimming took 8 bases from V and 3 from J; bases not matched to a gene: 9. This CDR3 comprises 14 residues. Germline lookup yields CDR1 MNHEY and CDR2 SMNVEV (reference sequence). Here the CDR3 DNA reads TGTGCCAGCTCCAGACAGGGCCCCGACACTGAAGCTTTCTTT. As protein: CASSRQGPDTEAFF.

The CDR3 region is CASSRTSPVVDKLFF. The CDR3 DNA reads TGTGCCAGCAGTCGTACAAGCCCGGTAGTAGACAAACTGTTTTTT. The rearrangement joins TRBV27 to TRBJ1-4; D gene unclear. This CDR3 has 15 residues. Trimming removed 5 bases at V and 11 bases at J, with 21 bases between. Germline-derived CDR1 and CDR2 are MNHEY and SMNVEV (reference sequence). The whole variable domain, filled in from reference TRBV27 and TRBJ1-4, reads EAQVTQNPRYLITVTGKKLTVTCSQNMNHEYMSWYRQDPGLGLRQIYYSMNVEVTDKGDVPEGYKVSRKEKRNFPLILESPSPNQTSLYFCASSRTSPVVDKLFFGSGTQLSVL.

The chain recombines TRBV6-1 with TRBJ2-6, with 7 bases matching TRBD1. V lost 3 bases to trimming and J lost 2 bases; unmatched junction nucleotides: 1. Germline values: CDR1 MNHNS, CDR2 SASEGT. The CDR3 covers 15 residues. CDR3 bases: TGTGCCAGCAGTGACGACAGGGCTGGGGCCAACGTCCTGACTTTC. It specifies CASSDDRAGANVLTF.

The rearrangement uses TRBV7-9 and TRBJ1-1; D is uncertain. Germline V CDR1 and CDR2: SEHNR, FQNEAQ (reference sequence). The CDR3 has 13 amino acids. V lost 2 bases to trimming and J lost 5 bases, with 9 bases between them. The CDR3 sequence: CASSLLGWTEAFF. The CDR3 DNA reads TGTGCCAGCAGCTTACTAGGATGGACTGAAGCTTTCTTT.

This clone has a single count. The V gene is TRBV24-1, the J gene TRBJ2-3; weak D call: TRBD1 (6 bases). Per the germline V gene, CDR1 is KGHDR and CDR2 is SFDVKD. Trimming left V 7 bases short and J 1 base short, with 14 bases between. The CDR3 spans 15 residues. CDR3 nucleotides: TGTGCCACCAGGGAAGGGGCAGGGGGCACAGATACGCAGTATTTT. It yields the protein CATREGAGGTDTQYF.